This T cell receptor (beta chain) was sequenced during a study of T cells in Graves' hyperthyroidism and ophthalmopathy (dated by TCRdb to about 2019). About the full investigation: Peripheral blood samples were taken at initial diagnosis, before any treatment was given. Once sampling was done, hyperthyroidism patients were given methimazole at a starting dose of 30 mg daily, whereas ophthalmopathy patients were given high-dose intravenous methylprednisolone. Prospective prediction of ophthalmopathy was tested in an independent validation cohort consisting of 18 hyperthyroidism patients and around 17 patients who later progressed to ophthalmopathy. For training and testing, the 100 patients in the discovery cohort were randomly divided in a 7:3 ratio. The paper reports TCR Vbeta CDR3 sequencing of fewer than 150 peripheral blood samples: over 40 ophthalmopathy, 75 to 80 hyperthyroidism and approximately 17 progressor patients. To identify TCR V-J signatures that set the groups apart, the researchers used a discovery cohort of roughly 100 patients, made up of 40 to 45 with Graves' ophthalmopathy and about 55 with stable Graves' hyperthyroidism. In addition, the study compared T-cell repertoires in thyroid tissue and in blood from a handful of Graves' hyperthyroidism patients.

The full study reports these points: A model built on a 13 V-J signature distinguished ophthalmopathy from stable hyperthyroidism, reaching about 88% sensitivity and around 81% specificity in cross-validation and 80%/75% in testing. No statistical method was used to set the sample size in advance, and investigators knew the group allocation. Most expanded thyroid clonotypes (frequency above 0.001) were also found in blood, which suggests that blood repertoires may mirror thyroid immune responses. In validation, the model predicted progression to ophthalmopathy a median of about 6 months before onset, with about 70% sensitivity and 72.22% specificity.

V is shortened by 2 bases, J by 3 bases, and the region joining them spans 10 bases. As encoded in the germline V gene, CDR1 is SGDLS while CDR2 is YYNGEE. The CDR3, from cysteine to phenylalanine, totals 14 residues. Here the CDR3 DNA is all that survives: 42 bases in frame from base 1. Ophthalmopathy patients had moderately to severely active disease, Clinical Activity Score of at least 3, NOSPECS grade of at least 4, and duration under 3 months. Patients with uncontrolled infections, other autoimmune diseases, pregnancy or lactation were excluded. Clinical symptoms, serum thyroxine and TRAb, thyroid ultrasound, and orbital computed tomography formed the basis for the diagnoses. Ficoll-Paque density gradient centrifugation was used to isolate PBMCs from 9.5 to 10 ml of fresh peripheral blood. Total RNA was extracted with Trizol reagent, and quality was checked on an Agilent 2100 Bioanalyzer. The TCR beta CDR3 regions were amplified from the RNA transcripts. For the first round of RT-PCR on the TCR CDR3, the HTBI primer set was used together with the Qiagen OneStep RT-PCR kit. Libraries were constructed in a second round of multiplex PCR, after which size selection and purification were performed. Sequencing of the libraries was done on an Illumina HiSeq2000 using paired-end 100 bp reads. On the study's bioinformatics: SOAPnuke was used to process the raw data, throwing out any read that contained adapters or uncalled bases, had a mean Phred below 15, or lacked an exact constant-primer or identifier match. High-quality paired reads were merged with COPE v1.2.5, and unique nucleotide sequences were defined as clonotypes. MiTCR v1.1 was used to align clonotypes to the IMGT TRBV, TRBD and TRBJ reference segments. Analysis was restricted to V-J combinations with a frequency above 0.0001, which covered just over 98% of repertoires. A TCS score was defined as the ratio of F50 (clonal expansion) to E x V (chaos), with BLOSUM62-based TCRdist applied between CDR3 peptides within each V-J. Welch's t-statistics and random forest reduced roughly 540 V-J features to some 14, which were used in a naive Bayes classifier (R e1071). TCRdb reprocessing: public reads trimmed at Q25 with fastp, clones called with MiXCR, in-frame beta chains kept. Each entry is one CDR3 protein sequence, shown with its most common DNA and genes. It is TCRdb's table, rather than the study itself, that gives the V and J calls and clone size. The sample yields 500,000 to 550,000 distinct CDR3 sequences; 15% to 20% were counted once. The ten largest clonotypes hold approximately 50% of the sample.

Turning to this clonotype: Its recognized antigen is unknown. Nothing much larger sits one base from this clone, and base qualities are not available.

The V and J segments used are TRBV9 and TRBJ2-3, with no confidently assigned D gene. The material sequenced was blood. The clonotype originates from a man in his forties or fifties with Graves' ophthalmopathy. This receptor has the CDR3 CASSVRMSTDTQYF. The sequenced DNA: TGTGCCAGCAGCGTCAGAATGTCGACAGATACGCAGTATTTT. When the CDR3 is completed using the reference TRBV9 and TRBJ2-3 genes on either side, the full variable domain is DSGVTQTPKHLITATGQRVTLRCSPRSGDLSVYWYQQSLDQGLQFLIQYYNGEERAKGNILERFSAQQFPDLHSELNLSSLELGDSALYFCASSVRMSTDTQYFGPGTRLTVL.